The 22 T cell receptor beta chains given below trace back to one sample, sequenced in a study of blood T cell repertoires in COVID-19. Repertoires were generated with immunoSEQ multiplex PCR, while TCRdb's copy carries only in-frame clones and drops some. This table has 180,000 or so clones, over 75% appearing once. The sample comprised peripheral blood. The receptors originated from a person aged 65-85 years with COVID-19, enrolled during active disease.

This clone showed up just a few times. V is TRBV9 and J is TRBJ2-1, with TRBD2 matching 12 bases. V was clipped by 4 bases and J by 9 bases; unmatched bases: 11. CDR1 is SGDLS and CDR2 is YYNGEE in the germline V gene. CDR3 length: 16 residues. CDR3 coding DNA: TGTGCCAGCAGCCCCACTAGCGGGGGGACCCGAGTTGAGCAGTTCTTC. Protein: CASSPTSGGTRVEQFF.

This clone has just a few counts. The chain joins TRBV5-4 to TRBJ2-1; perhaps TRBD2 as D (5 bases). Germline V CDR1 and CDR2: SGHNT, YYREEE (reference sequence). The CDR3 contains 14 residues. V lost 6 bases to trimming and J lost 9 bases, with 19 bases between them. In nucleotides, the CDR3 is TGTGCCAGCAAGGAAGACTACGTCCTGACTGAGCAGTTCTTC. As protein: CASKEDYVLTEQFF.

The V gene is TRBV28, the J gene TRBJ1-5; D is ambiguous. Germline CDR1 is MDHEN and CDR2 is SYDVKM. The CDR3 consists of 12 residues. The V end was cut by 10 bases, the J end by 4 bases, with 11 bases between. The CDR3 protein is CATTQPNQPQHF. CDR3 sequence (DNA): TGTGCCACTACTCAACCTAATCAGCCCCAGCATTTT.

This sequence joins TRBV2 and TRBJ2-7, with 7 bases that match TRBD1. CDR1 and CDR2 (germline): SNHLY, FYNNEI. The CDR3 is 13 amino acids. The V segment lost 6 bases and the J segment 2 bases; nucleotides outside the gene matches: 4. The CDR3: CASSAQGAYEQYF. CDR3 nucleotide sequence: TGTGCCAGCAGCGCCCAGGGGGCCTACGAGCAGTACTTC.

This clone was counted a single time. The V and J genes are TRBV7-8 and TRBJ2-7; a weak D match, TRBD2 (6 bases). The CDR3 is 17 residues long. Germline values: CDR1 SGHVS, CDR2 FQNEAQ. Trimming took 3 bases from V and 6 from J, leaving 24 bases between them. The chain's CDR3 is CASSFVVAGRNPTEQYF. The DNA for the CDR3 is TGTGCCAGCAGCTTTGTCGTTGCCGGGAGAAACCCTACCGAGCAGTACTTC.

The chain links TRBV3-1 (or the pseudogene TRBV3-2) to TRBJ2-5; D is perhaps TRBD2 (6 bases). The CDR3 runs 13 residues. The V gene's germline CDR1 is LGHDT and CDR2 YNNKEL (reference sequence). The V end lost 11 bases, the J end lost 3 bases, and 16 bases lay between the germline ends. CDR3 sequence: CASFSTGEETQYF. As DNA, the CDR3 is TGTGCCTCCTTCTCAACGGGGGAAGAGACCCAGTACTTC.

The chain joins TRBV24-1 to TRBJ2-7, with TRBD2 matching 8 bases. Germline CDR1 is KGHDR and CDR2 is SFDVKD. This CDR3 is 13 amino acids long. V shed 2 bases and J 6 bases; nucleotides not matched to a gene: 2. The CDR3 nucleotides read TGTGCCACCAGTGATTCGGGGGGGGGCGAGCAGTACTTC. Translating gives CATSDSGGGEQYF.

The chain combines TRBV24-1 with TRBJ1-5; D unclear. The germline V and J ends were trimmed by 9 bases and 7 bases, with 3 bases remaining between them. The CDR3 loop spans 9 amino acids. Looked up from germline, CDR1 is KGHDR and CDR2 is SFDVKD. CDR3 residues: CATLQPQHF. The CDR3 DNA sequence: TGTGCCACCCTACAGCCCCAGCATTTT.

The chain is built from TRBV7-9 and TRBJ1-2; 7 nucleotides line up with TRBD1. The germline gives CDR1 SEHNR, CDR2 FQNEAQ (reference sequence). The CDR3 is 13 amino acids. With 5 bases clipped from V and 3 bases from J, the junction kept 3 bases outside the gene matches. CDR3 DNA sequence: TGTGCCAGCAGCCCCGGGACAGACTATGGCTACACCTTC. It is translated as CASSPGTDYGYTF.

This sequence joins TRBV25-1 and TRBJ2-3, with 10 bases identical to TRBD2. The trim removed 6 bases at V and 0 bases at J, leaving 6 bases unmatched. The CDR3 loop spans 16 amino acids. Germline CDR1 and CDR2: MGHDK and SYGVNS. Here the CDR3 DNA reads TGTGCCAGCAGCTCGGGACTAGCGCTAAGCACAGATACGCAGTATTTT. Translated, it gives CASSSGLALSTDTQYF.

V is TRBV19 and J is TRBJ1-5; D not resolved. With 3 bases removed from V and 6 bases from J, the gap between germline ends came to 15 bases. The CDR3 sequence is 15 residues long. Per the germline V gene, CDR1 is LNHDA and CDR2 is SQIVND (reference sequence). CDR3 bases: TGTGCCAGTAGTATTTCCGCCACCCGGGGTCAGCCCCAGCATTTT. Its translation is CASSISATRGQPQHF.

The chain is built from TRBV7-9 and TRBJ1-2; unclear D gene. Germline V gene sequence: CDR1 SEHNR, CDR2 FQNEAQ (reference sequence). The CDR3 is 8 residues long. CDR3 in amino acids: CAGDGYTF. DNA for the CDR3: TGTGCGGGAGATGGCTACACCTTC.

This clone was seen a few times. The chain uses TRBV5-1 and TRBJ2-3; possibly TRBD1 for D (6 bases). V was cut by 0 bases and J by 1 base, with 12 bases left in between. Germline values: CDR1 SGHRS, CDR2 YFSETQ. The CDR3 extends over 16 amino acids. CDR3: CASSLGQGLRTDTQYF. As DNA, the CDR3 is TGCGCCAGCAGCTTGGGGCAGGGGCTTCGCACAGATACGCAGTATTTT.

The CDR3 bases are TGTGCCAGCAGCCCCGGTACTAGCTCCTACAATGAGCAGTTCTTC. Protein: CASSPGTSSYNEQFF. V and J are TRBV4-2 and TRBJ2-1, with a weak D call TRBD2 (5 bases). The CDR3 is 15 amino acids. Germline V gene data show CDR1 as LGHNA and CDR2 as YNFKEQ. Trimming cost V 4 bases and J 0 bases, with 10 bases left between them.

The count of this clone is one. The chain combines TRBV5-1 with TRBJ1-2; D is perhaps TRBD1 (5 bases). V shed 1 base and J shed 5 bases, with 12 bases lying between them. The CDR3 runs to 14 residues. The germline V gene has CDR1 SGHRS and CDR2 YFSETQ. CDR3 protein: CASSLSGFSYGYTF. CDR3 DNA sequence: TGCGCCAGCAGCTTGTCAGGGTTCTCGTATGGCTACACCTTC.

The rearrangement links TRBV28 to TRBJ2-7; 10 bases match TRBD2. The CDR3 is 21 residues long. Germline CDR1 is MDHEN and CDR2 is SYDVKM. V gave up 5 bases and J gave up 0 bases; unmatched junction bases: 22. The CDR3 is CASSGLPGGAASGSSSYEQYF. Here the CDR3 DNA reads TGTGCCAGCAGTGGCTTGCCCGGGGGCGCGGCTAGCGGGAGTAGCTCCTACGAGCAGTACTTC.

The chain uses TRBV7-2 and TRBJ1-3; D is uncertain. The germline gives CDR1 SGHTA, CDR2 FQGNSA. V was shortened by 0 bases and J by 7 bases, with 10 bases between the two germline ends. The CDR3 is made up of 14 amino acids. The CDR3 sequence is CASSLARERNTIYF. The CDR3 DNA reads TGTGCCAGCAGCTTAGCCCGGGAAAGGAACACCATATATTTT.

This CDR3 reads CASSYTGTGAFYEQYF. The CDR3 DNA reads TGTGCCAGCAGTTACACCGGGACAGGGGCCTTCTACGAGCAGTACTTC. The chain combines TRBV6-2 or TRBV6-3 with TRBJ2-7, with 10 bases matching TRBD1. The CDR3 runs 16 residues. CDR1 and CDR2 (germline): MNHEY, SVGEGT. After removal of 2 bases from V and 3 bases from J, the junction contained 7 bases not matched to a gene.

J is TRBJ1-4 and V is TRBV29-1, with 8 bases that match TRBD1. CDR1 is SQVTM, CDR2 ANQGSEA, per germline. After removal of 5 bases from V and 7 bases from J, the junction contained 9 bases not matched to a gene. The CDR3 is 14 residues long. The CDR3 nucleotides are TGCAGCGTTACAACAGGGGGAAGGGGTGAAAAACTGTTTTTT. It specifies CSVTTGGRGEKLFF. The full variable domain, rest sourced from reference TRBV29-1 and TRBJ1-4, is SAVISQKPSRDICQRGTSLTIQCQVDSQVTMMFWYRQQPGQSLTLIATANQGSEATYESGFVIDKFPISRPNLTFSTLTVSNMSPEDSSIYLCSVTTGGRGEKLFFGSGTQLSVL.

The chain uses TRBV6-5 and TRBJ1-3; 8 positions match TRBD1. The CDR3 totals 14 residues. With V trimmed by 4 bases and J by 2 bases, 1 base remained unmatched. Germline loops: CDR1 MNHEY, CDR2 SVGAGI. CDR3 DNA: TGTGCCAGCAGTTGGGACAGGACTGGAAACACCATATATTTT. This codes for CASSWDRTGNTIYF.

The genes are TRBV7-2 and TRBJ2-3; D not certain. Trimming cost V 1 base and J 0 bases, with 8 bases left between them. In germline, CDR1 is SGHTA, CDR2 FQGNSA. The CDR3 is made up of 15 amino acids. The CDR3 region is CASSLDLVSTDTQYF. The CDR3 region has the DNA TGTGCCAGCAGCTTAGATCTAGTTAGCACAGATACGCAGTATTTT.

The rearrangement joins TRBV6-6 to TRBJ1-1; 7 bases match TRBD1. Germline lookup yields CDR1 MNHNY and CDR2 SVGAGI (reference sequence). The junction had 9 bases not matched to a gene; V was cut back by 5 bases and J by 0 bases. The CDR3 totals 16 residues. The CDR3 nucleotides read TGTGCCAGCAGTAAACCGACAGGGCAGTTGAACACTGAAGCTTTCTTT. Translating gives CASSKPTGQLNTEAFF.